This T cell receptor (beta chain) was sequenced in a study of radiotherapy plus CTLA-4 blockade in lung cancer. Study as a whole: In around 19% of patients, objective responses were seen; around 34% had disease control.

Using immunoSEQ multiplex PCR, the repertoire was profiled, and TCRdb retains in-frame clones only, with some absent. The sample yields roughly 39,000 clones, over 70% seen once. The germline gives CDR1 SGHRS, CDR2 YFSETQ. The CDR3 consists of 16 residues. The ends lost 7 bases at V and 0 bases at J; junction bases unmatched: 11. This sequence was found in a human donor with non-small cell lung cancer who had stable disease on radiotherapy plus ipilimumab. The genes are TRBV5-1 and TRBJ2-3, with 7 bases that match TRBD2. This sample comprised peripheral blood, obtained from a patient treated with radiotherapy plus ipilimumab. The CDR3 loop reads CASGPGGTTSTDTQYF. DNA of the CDR3: TGCGCCAGCGGCCCGGGGGGAACGACTAGCACAGATACGCAGTATTTT.